This record covers a single TCR beta chain. This entry is derived from a study of T cells after somatic rescue of genetic block. Only in-frame clones appear in the TCRdb table, and some are missing; sequencing was by immunoSEQ multiplex PCR. The sample carries 67,000 or so clones, approximately 91% recorded once. Sequencing used peripheral blood mononuclear cells (PBMCs). The receptor was derived from a man aged 25-45 years.

CDR3 coding DNA: TGTGCCAGCAGTTCCATGTGGGGTAATCAGCCCCAGCATTTT. Its protein product is CASSSMWGNQPQHF. The V call is TRBV28, the J call TRBJ1-5; D gene uncertain. Germline CDR1 MDHEN, CDR2 SYDVKM. V was trimmed by 4 bases and J by 4 bases, leaving 11 bases between them. The CDR3 runs to 14 residues.